Below, 10 T cell receptor beta chains from the same sample are listed, as sequenced in a study of CD4 T cells in relation to SARS-CoV-2 and coronaviruses. The unexposed donors gave CD4+ T cells in about 2010-2019, prior to COVID-19. CD4+ T cells were isolated from the cells after more than nine days of culture. This table comes from immunoSEQ multiplex PCR, and its TCRdb copy is limited to in-frame clones, with some not included. The repertoire holds over 25,000 clones, with 78% as singletons. For these TCRs, the target antigens are not known. Sequenced sample: CD4+ T cells from PBMCs, cultured in vitro. Every receptor here comes from a human donor in good health.

This chain joins TRBV5-1 and TRBJ1-1, with D uncertain. The CDR3 has 13 amino acids. Germline values: CDR1 SGHRS, CDR2 YFSETQ. Trimming shortened V by 7 bases and J by 5 bases, and 15 bases separated the two germline ends. In DNA form, the CDR3 reads TGCGCCAGCCAGTTGGGCGGCGGAACTGAAGCTTTCTTT. Protein: CASQLGGGTEAFF.

Concerning this clone: The sample contains more than one DNA sequence encoding this CDR3. This chain links TRBV5-1 with TRBJ2-7, with TRBD2 identical over 7 bases. Germline CDR1 SGHRS, CDR2 YFSETQ. J was trimmed by 3 bases and V by 0 bases; bases with no gene match: 6. The CDR3 is 15 residues long. Here the CDR3 reads CASSLGWEGVYEQYF. CDR3 DNA: TGCGCCAGCAGCTTGGGGTGGGAGGGAGTCTACGAGCAGTACTTC.

The J gene is TRBJ2-1, the V gene TRBV2; 10 bases match TRBD2. Germline CDR1 reads SNHLY; CDR2 reads FYNNEI. J was trimmed by 0 bases and V by 8 bases; bases with no gene match: 4. The CDR3 sequence is 15 residues long. In DNA, the CDR3 is TGTGCCAGCCTAAGCGGGAGGGGCTCCTACAATGAGCAGTTCTTC. Its protein product is CASLSGRGSYNEQFF.

In its sample, this clone was seen a few times. The chain links TRBV28 to TRBJ1-4; 8 bases agree with TRBD1. The CDR3 contains 15 residues. Germline values: CDR1 MDHEN, CDR2 SYDVKM. V trimming: 5 bases; J trimming: 6 bases; junction bases outside the gene matches: 8. The DNA for the CDR3 is TGTGCCAGCAGTCTGCCGGGACAGGACCATGAAAAACTGTTTTTT. It is translated as CASSLPGQDHEKLFF.

The chain recombines TRBV4-1 with TRBJ2-1; 8 positions agree with TRBD1. Per germline, CDR1 MGHRA and CDR2 YSYEKL. V lost 0 bases, J lost 14 bases, and 6 bases stayed unmatched. This CDR3 has 13 residues. The CDR3 reads CASSQETGAREFF. Here the CDR3 DNA reads TGCGCCAGCAGCCAAGAGACAGGGGCGAGGGAGTTCTTC.

V is TRBV10-3 and J is TRBJ2-3; D is perhaps TRBD2 (6 bases). Germline loops: CDR1 ENHRY, CDR2 SYGVKD. Trimming left V 6 bases short and J 0 bases short, with 22 bases between. CDR3 length: 18 amino acids. The CDR3 region is CAISTFALAEPSTDTQYF. Here the CDR3 DNA reads TGTGCCATCAGCACCTTTGCATTAGCGGAGCCTAGCACAGATACGCAGTATTTT.

The chain carries TRBV3-1 (or the pseudogene TRBV3-2) and TRBJ2-1; D not resolved. CDR1 LGHDT and CDR2 YNNKEL come from the germline V gene (reference sequence). V was cut by 2 bases and J by 7 bases, with 3 bases left in between. This CDR3 comprises 11 residues. CDR3 amino acids: CASSQTNEQFF. The CDR3, as DNA: TGTGCCAGCAGCCAAACAAATGAGCAGTTCTTC.

V gene TRBV7-2 combines with J gene TRBJ2-5; 8 bases are a match to TRBD2. There are 14 residues in the CDR3. Losses at the gene ends were 5 bases for V and 5 bases for J; bases not matched to a gene: 7. Germline V gene sequence: CDR1 SGHTA, CDR2 FQGNSA. CDR3: CASSPRRGAETQYF. The CDR3 DNA follows: TGTGCCAGCAGCCCCCGGCGGGGGGCGGAGACCCAGTACTTC.

The genes are TRBV6-1 and TRBJ2-7, with a tentative D call TRBD1 (6 bases). The germline CDR1 and CDR2 sequences are MNHNS and SASEGT. V shed 2 bases and J shed 7 bases, with 15 bases lying between them. The CDR3 contains 14 residues. The CDR3 coding sequence is TGTGCCAGCAGTGAATGGGGGCTCGGTGGGGAGCAGTACTTC. Amino acid sequence: CASSEWGLGGEQYF.

The chain has TRBV28 and TRBJ2-5, with D possibly matching TRBD1 (5 bases). The CDR3 length is 13 residues. CDR1 and CDR2 (germline): MDHEN, SYDVKM. The germline V and J ends were trimmed by 2 bases and 2 bases, with 6 bases remaining between them. The CDR3 DNA reads as TGTGCCAGCAGTTTAGGACATCAAGAGACCCAGTACTTC. This translates into CASSLGHQETQYF.